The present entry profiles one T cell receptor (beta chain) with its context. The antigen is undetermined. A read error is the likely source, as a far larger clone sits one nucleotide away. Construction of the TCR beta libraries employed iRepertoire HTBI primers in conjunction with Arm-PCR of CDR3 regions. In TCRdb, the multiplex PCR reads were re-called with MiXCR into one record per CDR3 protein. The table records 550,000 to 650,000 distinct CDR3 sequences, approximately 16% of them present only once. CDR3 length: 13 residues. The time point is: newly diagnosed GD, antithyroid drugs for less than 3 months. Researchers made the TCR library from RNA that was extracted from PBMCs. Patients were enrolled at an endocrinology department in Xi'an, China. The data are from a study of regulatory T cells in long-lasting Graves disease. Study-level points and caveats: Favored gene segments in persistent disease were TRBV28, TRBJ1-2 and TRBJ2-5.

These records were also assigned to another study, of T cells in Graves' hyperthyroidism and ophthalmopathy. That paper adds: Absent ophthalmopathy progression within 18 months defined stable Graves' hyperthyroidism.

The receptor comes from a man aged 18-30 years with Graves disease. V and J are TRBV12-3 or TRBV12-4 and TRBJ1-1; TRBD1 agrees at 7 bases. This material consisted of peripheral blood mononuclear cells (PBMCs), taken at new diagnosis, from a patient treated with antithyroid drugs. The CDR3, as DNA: TGTGCCGGCAGTGAAGCCAGGGGGACTGAAGCTTTCTTT. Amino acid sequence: CAGSEARGTEAFF.